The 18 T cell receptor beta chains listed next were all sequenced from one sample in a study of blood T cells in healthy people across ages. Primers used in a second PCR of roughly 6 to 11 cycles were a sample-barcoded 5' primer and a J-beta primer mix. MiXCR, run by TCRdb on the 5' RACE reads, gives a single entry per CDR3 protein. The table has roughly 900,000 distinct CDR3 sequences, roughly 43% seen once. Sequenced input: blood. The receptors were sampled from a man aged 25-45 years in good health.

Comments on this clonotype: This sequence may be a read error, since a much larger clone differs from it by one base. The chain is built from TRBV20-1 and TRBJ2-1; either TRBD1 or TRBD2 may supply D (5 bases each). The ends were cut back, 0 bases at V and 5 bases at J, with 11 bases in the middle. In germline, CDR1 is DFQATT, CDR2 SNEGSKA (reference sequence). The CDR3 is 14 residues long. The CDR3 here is CSARDQGPHNEQFF. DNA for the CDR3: TGCAGTGCTAGAGATCAGGGACCTCACAATGAGCAGTTCTTC.

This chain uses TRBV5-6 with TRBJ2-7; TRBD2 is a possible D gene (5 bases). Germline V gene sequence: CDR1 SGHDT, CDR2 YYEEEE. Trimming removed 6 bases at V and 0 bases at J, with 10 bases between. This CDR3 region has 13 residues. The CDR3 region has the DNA TGTGCCAGCACCGCAACTAGCTCCTACGAGCAGTACTTC. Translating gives CASTATSSYEQYF.

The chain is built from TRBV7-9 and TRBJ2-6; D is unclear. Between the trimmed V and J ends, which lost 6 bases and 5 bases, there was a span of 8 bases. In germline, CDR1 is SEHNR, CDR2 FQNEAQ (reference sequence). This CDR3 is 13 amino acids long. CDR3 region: CASSQSRANVLTF. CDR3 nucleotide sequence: TGTGCCAGCAGTCAGAGTAGGGCCAACGTCCTGACTTTC.

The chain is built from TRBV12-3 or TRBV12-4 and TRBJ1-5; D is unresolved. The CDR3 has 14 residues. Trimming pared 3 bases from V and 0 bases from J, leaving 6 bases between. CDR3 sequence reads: CASSFLDSNQPQHF. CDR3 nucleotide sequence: TGTGCCAGCAGTTTTCTGGATAGCAATCAGCCCCAGCATTTT.

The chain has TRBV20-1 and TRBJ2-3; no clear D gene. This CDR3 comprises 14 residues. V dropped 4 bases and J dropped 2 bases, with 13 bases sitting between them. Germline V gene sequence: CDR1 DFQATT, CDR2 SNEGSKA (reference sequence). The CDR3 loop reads CSAKVAINTDTQYF. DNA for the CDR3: TGCAGTGCTAAAGTGGCTATCAACACAGATACGCAGTATTTT.

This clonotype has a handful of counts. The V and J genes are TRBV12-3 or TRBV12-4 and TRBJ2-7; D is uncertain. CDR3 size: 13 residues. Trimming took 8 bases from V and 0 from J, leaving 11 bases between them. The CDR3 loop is CASSMGNSYEQYF. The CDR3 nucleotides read TGTGCCAGCTCCATGGGGAACTCCTACGAGCAGTACTTC.

The CDR3: CASIGLAGGIDEQYF. As DNA, the CDR3 is TGTGCCAGCATCGGACTAGCGGGGGGGATCGACGAGCAGTACTTC. The J gene is TRBJ2-7, the V gene TRBV6-1; 15 bases are shared with TRBD2. The J segment lost 5 bases and the V segment lost 7 bases, leaving 6 bases of the junction unmatched. This CDR3 is built from 15 residues. CDR1 and CDR2 (germline): MNHNS, SASEGT.

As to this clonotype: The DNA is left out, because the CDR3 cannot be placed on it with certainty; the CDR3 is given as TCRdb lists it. This CDR3 reads CSARDPVGQGAMIRYGHTF. This chain connects TRBV20-1 to TRBJ1-2; the D call TRBD1 from the table was never checked on the DNA. CDR1 is DFQATT and CDR2 is SNEGSKA in the germline V gene (reference sequence). The CDR3 has 19 amino acids, counting both end residues.

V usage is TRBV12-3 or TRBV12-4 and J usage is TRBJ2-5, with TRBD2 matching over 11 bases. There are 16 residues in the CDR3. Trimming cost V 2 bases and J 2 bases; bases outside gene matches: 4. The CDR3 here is CASSLSTSGGQETQYF. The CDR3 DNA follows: TGTGCCAGCAGTTTATCAACTAGCGGGGGACAAGAGACCCAGTACTTC.

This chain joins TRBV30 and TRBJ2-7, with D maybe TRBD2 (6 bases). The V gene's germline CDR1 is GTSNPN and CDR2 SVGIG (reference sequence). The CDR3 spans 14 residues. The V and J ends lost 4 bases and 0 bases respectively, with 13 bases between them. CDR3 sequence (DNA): TGTGCCTGGACATCTGCCGGGAGCTCCTACGAGCAGTACTTC. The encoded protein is CAWTSAGSSYEQYF.

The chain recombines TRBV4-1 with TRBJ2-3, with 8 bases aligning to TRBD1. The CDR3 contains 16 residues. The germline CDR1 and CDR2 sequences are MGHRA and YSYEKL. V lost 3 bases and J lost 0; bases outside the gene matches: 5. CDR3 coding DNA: TGCGCCAGCAGCCATACCGGACAGGGTAGCACAGATACGCAGTATTTT. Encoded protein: CASSHTGQGSTDTQYF.

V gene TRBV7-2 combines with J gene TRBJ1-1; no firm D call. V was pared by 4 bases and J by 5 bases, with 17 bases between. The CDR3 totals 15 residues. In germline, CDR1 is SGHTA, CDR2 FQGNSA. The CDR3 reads CASSSRRPSTTEAFF. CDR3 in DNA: TGTGCCAGCAGCTCCCGCCGACCATCCACGACTGAAGCTTTCTTT.

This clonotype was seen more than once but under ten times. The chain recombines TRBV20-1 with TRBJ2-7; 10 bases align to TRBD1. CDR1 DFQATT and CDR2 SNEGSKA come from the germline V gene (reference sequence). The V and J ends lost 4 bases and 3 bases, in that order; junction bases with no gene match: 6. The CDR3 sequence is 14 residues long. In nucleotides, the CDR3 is TGCAGTGCTATTCCGGGACAGGGGCTCTACGAGCAGTACTTC. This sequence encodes CSAIPGQGLYEQYF.

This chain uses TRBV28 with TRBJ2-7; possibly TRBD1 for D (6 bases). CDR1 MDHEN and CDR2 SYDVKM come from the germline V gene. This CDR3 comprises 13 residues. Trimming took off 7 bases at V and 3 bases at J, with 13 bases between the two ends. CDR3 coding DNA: TGTGCCAGCAAACTACAGGGTTACTACGAGCAGTACTTC. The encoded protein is CASKLQGYYEQYF.

CDR3 sequence: CASSKLPRTEAFF. CDR3 nucleotide sequence: TGTGCCAGCAGCAAGCTCCCGAGGACTGAAGCTTTCTTT. The rearrangement links TRBV9 to TRBJ1-1; D is unresolved. This CDR3 has 13 residues. The germline V gene has CDR1 SGDLS and CDR2 YYNGEE. The V end was cut by 4 bases, the J end by 5 bases, with 12 bases between. The entire variable domain, with the rest obtained from reference TRBV9 and TRBJ1-1, is as follows: DSGVTQTPKHLITATGQRVTLRCSPRSGDLSVYWYQQSLDQGLQFLIQYYNGEERAKGNILERFSAQQFPDLHSELNLSSLELGDSALYFCASSKLPRTEAFFGQGTRLTVV.

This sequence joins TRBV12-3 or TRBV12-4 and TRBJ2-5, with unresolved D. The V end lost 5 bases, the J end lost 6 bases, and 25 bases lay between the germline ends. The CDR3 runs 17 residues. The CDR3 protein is CASSPDKSGSMQKTQYF. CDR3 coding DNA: TGTGCCAGCAGTCCCGACAAGTCTGGTAGCATGCAGAAGACCCAGTACTTC.

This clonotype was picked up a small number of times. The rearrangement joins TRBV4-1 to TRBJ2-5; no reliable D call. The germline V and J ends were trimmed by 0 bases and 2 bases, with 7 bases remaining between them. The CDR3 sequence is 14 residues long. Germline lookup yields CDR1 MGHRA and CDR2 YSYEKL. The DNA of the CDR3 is TGCGCCAGCAGCCAAGACCTGACACAAGAGACCCAGTACTTC. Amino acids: CASSQDLTQETQYF.

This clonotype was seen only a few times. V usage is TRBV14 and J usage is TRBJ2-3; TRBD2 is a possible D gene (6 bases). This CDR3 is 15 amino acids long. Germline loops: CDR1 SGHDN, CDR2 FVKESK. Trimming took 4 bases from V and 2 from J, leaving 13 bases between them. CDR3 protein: CASSPTSAITDTQYF. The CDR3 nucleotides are TGTGCCAGCAGCCCGACTAGTGCGATCACAGATACGCAGTATTTT.